The next 21 T cell receptor beta chains were all read from a single sample in a study of cytomegalovirus exposure and HLA in healthy donors. The PCR used 60 Vbeta and 13 Jbeta primers. The repertoire was sequenced with immunoSEQ multiplex PCR; TCRdb's copy has only in-frame clones and lacks some. The profile covers roughly 150,000 clones, with approximately 82% appearing a single time and approximately 10% taken by the ten largest. The source material was PBMCs. Source of these receptors: a man aged 18-30 years in good health and CMV-seropositive.

The chain recombines TRBV7-6 with TRBJ2-5, with D uncertain. This CDR3 comprises 19 residues. The V end lost 5 bases, the J end lost 0 bases, and 25 bases lay between the germline ends. CDR1 is SGHVS, CDR2 FNYEAQ, per germline. In nucleotides, the CDR3 is TGTGCCAGCAGCCTCCTCCCTCGTCGGAGTAGCACTGACCAAGAGACCCAGTACTTC. Translating gives CASSLLPRRSSTDQETQYF.

DNA for the CDR3: TGTGCCAGTGGTCGACTAGCGGGAGGTCAAACCTTTACCTACGAGCAGTACTTC. Its protein is CASGRLAGGQTFTYEQYF. V usage is TRBV5-4 and J usage is TRBJ2-7, with TRBD2 matching 13 bases. V was clipped by 8 bases and J by 2 bases; unmatched bases: 16. The length of the CDR3 is 18 residues. Germline V CDR1 and CDR2: SGHNT, YYREEE (reference sequence).

The chain joins TRBV21-1 to TRBJ2-2; the table's D call, TRBD2, has no DNA check behind it. TRBV21-1 is noted as a pseudogene. This CDR3 is 18 amino acids long. CDR3 nucleotide sequence: TGTGCCAGCAGCAAAGGGGCAGCGGGAGGCGCGAACACCGGGGAGCTGTTTTTT. Its translation: CASSKGAAGGANTGELFF.

The chain uses TRBV29-1 and TRBJ2-5; TRBD1 aligns across 7 bases. The CDR3 sequence is 13 residues long. Germline trimming cut 3 bases from V and 1 base from J; bases unmatched to any gene: 2. The germline V gene has CDR1 SQVTM and CDR2 ANQGSEA. The CDR3 sequence: CSVEGQIQETQYF. The CDR3 DNA follows: TGCAGCGTTGAGGGACAGATCCAAGAGACCCAGTACTTC. Filled out from reference TRBV29-1 and TRBJ2-5, the complete variable domain reads SAVISQKPSRDICQRGTSLTIQCQVDSQVTMMFWYRQQPGQSLTLIATANQGSEATYESGFVIDKFPISRPNLTFSTLTVSNMSPEDSSIYLCSVEGQIQETQYFGPGTRLLVL.

This chain connects TRBV27 to TRBJ2-2, with a weak D call TRBD1 (6 bases). Germline V gives CDR1 MNHEY, CDR2 SMNVEV (reference sequence). The V and J ends lost 2 bases and 5 bases respectively, with 9 bases between them. The CDR3 sequence is 14 residues long. The DNA of the CDR3 is TGTGCCAGCAGTTTAACTACAGGGACCGGGGAGCTGTTTTTT. It translates to CASSLTTGTGELFF.

The rearrangement uses TRBV27 and TRBJ2-7; TRBD2 matches at 7 bases. Trimming at V came to 8 bases and at J to 3 bases, leaving 1 base not matched to a gene. This CDR3 has 11 amino acids. Germline CDR1 is MNHEY and CDR2 is SMNVEV (reference sequence). CDR3 in DNA: TGTGCCAGCGGGGGGGGCTACGAGCAGTACTTC. Amino acids: CASGGGYEQYF.

The J gene is TRBJ2-3, the V gene TRBV28, with TRBD2 identical over 12 bases. V lost 6 bases and J lost 4; bases outside the gene matches: 2. Looked up from germline, CDR1 is MDHEN and CDR2 is SYDVKM. The CDR3 contains 14 residues. The CDR3 region has the DNA TGTGCCAGCAGCCGACTAGCGGGAGCAGATACGCAGTATTTT. It codes for CASSRLAGADTQYF.

This clone was counted a single time. V is TRBV7-9 and J is TRBJ2-3; tentatively, D is TRBD2 (5 bases). Per the germline V gene, CDR1 is SEHNR and CDR2 is FQNEAQ (reference sequence). V was clipped by 2 bases and J by 4 bases, with 13 bases between them. The CDR3 consists of 15 residues. The CDR3 bases are TGTGCCAGCAGCTTAAAAGGGAGTTGGTCAGATACGCAGTATTTT. Amino acid sequence: CASSLKGSWSDTQYF.

The chain has TRBV30 and TRBJ2-2; the match to TRBD2 covers 7 bases. Germline loops: CDR1 GTSNPN, CDR2 SVGIG (reference sequence). J lost 4 bases, V lost 0 bases, and 5 bases had no gene match. The CDR3 covers 15 residues. The CDR3 protein is CAWSVWREFTGELFF. As DNA, the CDR3 is TGTGCCTGGAGTGTGTGGCGGGAGTTCACCGGGGAGCTGTTTTTT. The full variable domain, rest sourced from reference TRBV30 and TRBJ2-2, is SQTIHQWPATLVQPVGSPLSLECTVEGTSNPNLYWYRQAAGRGLQLLFYSVGIGQISSEVPQNLSASRPQDRQFILSSKKLLLSDSGFYLCAWSVWREFTGELFFGEGSRLTVL.

J is TRBJ1-1 and V is TRBV11-2, with TRBD1 matching 8 bases. The CDR3 length is 16 residues. Trimming cost V 1 base and J 8 bases; bases outside gene matches: 12. Germline CDR1 SGHAT, CDR2 FQNNGV. DNA for the CDR3: TGTGCCAGCAGCTTAGGGGGGCAGGGGGCGCGGGGAGAAGCTTTCTTT. Translation gives CASSLGGQGARGEAFF. Variable domain in full (rest from reference TRBV11-2 and TRBJ1-1): EAGVAQSPRYKIIEKRQSVAFWCNPISGHATLYWYQQILGQGPKLLIQFQNNGVVDDSQLPKDRFSAERLKGVDSTLKIQPAKLEDSAVYLCASSLGGQGARGEAFFGQGTRLTVV.

This chain links TRBV10-1 with TRBJ2-2; 10 nucleotides agree with TRBD1. Germline trimming cut 2 bases from V and 4 bases from J; bases unmatched to any gene: 7. CDR3 size: 17 residues. Germline values: CDR1 WNHNN, CDR2 SYGVQD (reference sequence). The CDR3 loop is CASSEPDRGRVTGELFF. The CDR3 DNA is TGCGCCAGCAGTGAGCCTGACAGGGGGCGAGTCACCGGGGAGCTGTTTTTT.

This sequence joins TRBV7-2 and TRBJ2-1; D remains ambiguous. Per the germline V gene, CDR1 is SGHTA and CDR2 is FQGNSA. V was shortened by 5 bases and J by 4 bases, with 9 bases between the two germline ends. There are 13 residues in the CDR3. The CDR3 is CASSQREYNEQFF. The CDR3, as DNA: TGTGCCAGCAGCCAGCGAGAATACAATGAGCAGTTCTTC.

V and J are TRBV18 and TRBJ1-2, with a tentative D call TRBD1 (6 bases). This CDR3 is 14 amino acids long. CDR1 and CDR2 from the germline V gene are KGHSH and LQKENI. Trimming removed 2 bases at V and 0 bases at J, with 7 bases between. CDR3: CASSPRQANYGYTF. CDR3 bases: TGTGCCAGCTCACCAAGACAGGCTAACTATGGCTACACCTTC.

This rearrangement joins TRBV7-2 to TRBJ2-1; a possible D gene is TRBD2 (6 bases). CDR3 length: 13 residues. The V end lost 5 bases, the J end lost 8 bases, and 13 bases lay between the germline ends. Germline-derived CDR1 and CDR2 are SGHTA and FQGNSA. CDR3 nucleotides: TGTGCCAGCAGCCCGCCGGGGGTAGATGAGCAGTTCTTC. Protein sequence: CASSPPGVDEQFF.

The chain recombines TRBV7-7 with TRBJ2-7; TRBD1 agrees at 7 bases. Looked up from germline, CDR1 is SSHAT and CDR2 is FNYEAQ (reference sequence). This CDR3 is built from 13 residues. After removal of 1 base from V and 7 bases from J, the junction contained 4 bases not matched to a gene. CDR3 DNA sequence: TGTGCCAGCAGCTTAGACAGGGGTACGGAGCAGTACTTC. This codes for CASSLDRGTEQYF.

J is TRBJ2-2 and V is TRBV7-3, with TRBD2 matching 8 bases. This CDR3 is built from 15 residues. V trimming: 6 bases; J trimming: 4 bases; junction bases outside the gene matches: 7. Germline-derived CDR1 and CDR2 are SGHTA and FQGTGA. DNA of the CDR3: TGTGCCAGCAGTCTCAGCGGGAGTAGCACCGGGGAGCTGTTTTTT. It translates to CASSLSGSSTGELFF. Combining the CDR3 with reference TRBV7-3 and TRBJ2-2 gives the whole variable domain GAGVSQTPSNKVTEKGKYVELRCDPISGHTALYWYRQSLGQGPEFLIYFQGTGAADDSGLPNDRFFAVRPEGSVSTLKIQRTERGDSAVYLCASSLSGSSTGELFFGEGSRLTVL.

This chain links TRBV7-9 with TRBJ2-7; 10 nucleotides agree with TRBD2. Trimming cost V 5 bases and J 5 bases; bases outside gene matches: 9. Germline-derived CDR1 and CDR2 are SEHNR and FQNEAQ (reference sequence). The CDR3 loop spans 15 amino acids. The CDR3 DNA sequence: TGTGCCAGCAGCGTTCTAGCGGGAGCCGGCCACGAGCAGTACTTC. The encoded protein is CASSVLAGAGHEQYF.

The V call is TRBV5-1, the J call TRBJ2-7; D might be TRBD2 (6 bases). The CDR3 is 15 residues long. V was trimmed by 0 bases and J by 6 bases, leaving 16 bases between them. Germline V gene sequence: CDR1 SGHRS, CDR2 YFSETQ. CDR3 DNA: TGCGCCAGCAGCTTGGATTTTGGGGGACTTGCCGAGCAGTACTTC. Protein: CASSLDFGGLAEQYF. Filled out from reference TRBV5-1 and TRBJ2-7, the complete variable domain reads KAGVTQTPRYLIKTRGQQVTLSCSPISGHRSVSWYQQTPGQGLQFLFEYFSETQRNKGNFPGRFSGRQFSNSRSEMNVSTLELGDSALYLCASSLDFGGLAEQYFGPGTRLTVT.

This sequence joins TRBV6-6 and TRBJ1-5; D uncertain. This CDR3 spans 15 amino acids. The germline V gene has CDR1 MNHNY and CDR2 SVGAGI (reference sequence). V lost 6 bases, J lost 6 bases, and 18 bases lay in between. The DNA for the CDR3 is TGTGCCAGCAGGCCCCAAGGGAGACAAGGTCAGCCCCAGCATTTT. Protein product: CASRPQGRQGQPQHF.

The chain carries TRBV5-4 and TRBJ1-4; TRBD1 agrees at 8 bases. CDR1 and CDR2 (germline): SGHNT, YYREEE (reference sequence). CDR3 size: 13 residues. V gave up 4 bases and J gave up 7 bases; unmatched junction bases: 3. This chain's CDR3 is CASSVGTGEKLFF. The CDR3 DNA is TGTGCCAGCAGCGTGGGGACAGGTGAAAAACTGTTTTTT.

Written as DNA, the CDR3 is TGCAGCGTACCCGAAGGGGACTACCAAGAGACCCAGTACTTC. This encodes CSVPEGDYQETQYF. The chain combines TRBV29-1 with TRBJ2-5, with a tentative D call TRBD2 (6 bases). This CDR3 comprises 14 residues. V shed 6 bases and J shed 0 bases, with 14 bases lying between them. Germline loops: CDR1 SQVTM, CDR2 ANQGSEA.